Listed below are T cell receptor beta chains from one sample, sequenced in a study of T cells in Graves' hyperthyroidism and ophthalmopathy. MiXCR was run by TCRdb on the multiplex PCR reads, yielding one entry per CDR3 protein. The table has a few hundred thousand distinct CDR3 sequences, approximately 48% seen once. The sample taken for sequencing was peripheral blood or thyroid tissue (not recorded which). The receptor set was obtained from an adult woman with Graves' disease, either hyperthyroidism or ophthalmopathy (not recorded which). Each CDR3 is given with its conserved first and last residue. A D gene is named only where the DNA matches it firmly. Expanded clones get a size class; other rows say once, few or many, or leave the size out.

V	J	D	size	CDR3	DNA
TRBV12-3/TRBV12-4	TRBJ1-5	.	many	CASNKFGEDQPQHF	TGTGCCAGCAATAAGTTCGGGGAGGATCAGCCCCAGCATTTT
TRBV6-5	TRBJ2-7	TRBD2	many	CASSYLGAGGYEQYF	TGTGCCAGCAGTTACCTCGGGGCGGGAGGATACGAGCAGTACTTC
TRBV20-1	TRBJ1-1	TRBD1	.	CSLGGNPTGRYNTEAFF	TGCAGTCTAGGGGGCAATCCGACAGGACGTTATAACACTGAAGCTTTCTTT
TRBV10-3	TRBJ2-7	.	.	CAISGSRAAQGEQYF	TGTGCCATCAGTGGTAGCCGAGCGGCGCAAGGCGAGCAGTACTTC
TRBV11-2	TRBJ1-5	TRBD1	.	CASSQAQGPQPQHF	TGTGCCAGCAGCCAAGCACAGGGGCCTCAGCCCCAGCATTTT
TRBV4-1	TRBJ2-3	TRBD1	.	CASSPNRGRNQPQYF	TGCGCCAGCAGCCCTAACAGGGGGCGCAATCAGCCCCAGTATTTT
TRBV20-1	TRBJ2-6	TRBD1	.	CSARQGDTEAF	TGCAGTGCACGACAGGGAGACACTGAAGCTTTC
TRBV12-3/TRBV12-4	TRBJ1-2	TRBD1	.	CAISAPDRGQGGYTF	TGTGCCATCTCAGCCCCGGACAGGGGGCAGGGTGGCTACACCTTC
TRBV9	TRBJ1-6	.	few	CASSPTFPNSPLHF	TGTGCCAGCAGCCCTACCTTTCCTAATTCACCCCTCCACTTT
TRBV6-2/TRBV6-3	TRBJ2-5	TRBD2	.	CASSYRSSGTQETQYF	TGTGCCAGCAGTTACCGGTCTAGCGGGACCCAAGAGACCCAGTACTTC
TRBV7-8	TRBJ1-5	TRBD1	.	CASRGRWDRRYQPQHF	TGTGCCAGCAGGGGCCGGTGGGACAGGAGATATCAGCCCCAGCATTTT
TRBV20-1	TRBJ1-2	TRBD1	many	CSARLRTGDGYTF	TGCAGTGCTAGATTAAGGACAGGGGATGGCTACACCTTC
TRBV6-6	TRBJ1-5	.	.	CASSYSKGNQPQHF	TGTGCCAGCAGTTACTCGAAGGGCAATCAGCCCCAGCATTTT
TRBV6-2/TRBV6-3	TRBJ2-2	.	many	CASRITGELFF	TGTGCCAGCAGAATTACCGGGGAGCTGTTTTTT
TRBV25-1	TRBJ2-1	.	few	CASSEIGNEQFF	TGTGCCAGCAGTGAAATCGGGAATGAGCAGTTCTTC
TRBV20-1	TRBJ1-2	.	.	CSARFLPYPTYGGYTF	TGCAGTGCTAGATTCCTCCCCTATCCCACGTATGGCGGCTACACCTTC
TRBV24-1	TRBJ1-4	TRBD1	many	CATSQGQGNEKLFF	TGTGCCACCAGCCAGGGACAGGGGAATGAAAAACTGTTTTTT
TRBV4-1	TRBJ2-5	.	.	CASSQPGSVQETQYF	TGCGCCAGCAGCCAGCCGGGTAGCGTACAAGAGACCCAGTACTTC
TRBV20-1	TRBJ2-5	TRBD1	.	CSAPTPGGARQETQYF	TGCAGTGCTCCCACCCCAGGGGGCGCGAGGCAAGAGACCCAGTACTTC
TRBV6-2/TRBV6-3	TRBJ1-2	.	many	CASSYFAGGSRYGYTF	TGTGCCAGCAGTTACTTTGCGGGGGGCTCGCGCTATGGCTACACCTTC
TRBV7-2	TRBJ1-2	.	many	CASSSSGALYGYTF	TGTGCCAGCAGCTCTTCCGGGGCCCTCTATGGCTACACCTTC
TRBV10-3	TRBJ1-4	.	many	CAIGQKMGQGKLFF	TGTGCCATCGGGCAAAAGATGGGACAAGGAAAACTGTTTTTT
TRBV29-1	TRBJ1-1	.	.	CSASLGNTEAFF	TGCAGCGCAAGCCTAGGGAACACTGAAGCTTTCTTT
TRBV5-4	TRBJ2-2	.	.	CASSLSGSNIGGELFF	TGTGCCAGCAGCTTGAGCGGGTCTAATATTGGCGGGGAGCTGTTTTTT
TRBV10-3	TRBJ2-7	TRBD1	.	CAIRDRTTTGEQYF	TGTGCCATCAGGGACAGGACGACTACGGGGGAGCAGTACTTC
TRBV2	TRBJ2-7	TRBD2	.	CASSEEASGTHKQYF	TGTGCCAGCAGTGAAGAGGCTAGCGGGACGCACAAGCAGTACTTC
TRBV7-6	TRBJ2-2	TRBD2	.	CASSFLAGGVNTGELFF	TGTGCCAGCAGCTTTCTAGCGGGGGGCGTGAACACCGGGGAGCTGTTTTTT
TRBV7-8	TRBJ2-5	TRBD2	.	CASSFIGTTPRETQYF	TGTGCCAGCAGCTTTATCGGGACTACCCCTCGGGAGACCCAGTACTTC